The clone carrying this TCR beta chain was found once. Its specificity is unknown. V was cut by 10 bases and J by 13 bases, with 10 bases left in between. The CDR3 is 9 amino acids. Germline lookup yields CDR1 MRHNA and CDR2 SNTAGT. This sample is drawn from a study of cytomegalovirus exposure and HLA in healthy donors. Some clones are missing from TCRdb's copy, which holds only in-frame ones; the method was immunoSEQ multiplex PCR. The sample yields tens of thousands of clones, 95% to 96% seen once. Study findings and constraints: Investigators reported 150 to 200 TCR beta chains as tied to cytomegalovirus. Confirmation was obtained in vitro that a few CMV-associated chains are specific for CMV antigens.

Donors were drawn from the approximately 120-subject validation cohort, separate from the approximately 640-subject first cohort. Sequenced: PBMCs. J is TRBJ1-4 and V is TRBV6-4; D gene ambiguous. The source is a man aged 18 to 35 in good health and CMV-seronegative. Written as DNA, the CDR3 is TGTGCCACTCCTATCACACTGTTTTTT. Protein product: CATPITLFF.